This T cell receptor beta chain was identified during a study of cytomegalovirus exposure and HLA in healthy donors. The CDR3 has 14 residues. The germline V gene encodes CDR1 SNHLY and CDR2 FYNNEI. V lost 7 bases and J 6 bases, leaving 19 bases between the germline ends. 60 Vbeta and 13 Jbeta primers were used in PCR. Measured with immunoSEQ multiplex PCR; TCRdb has only the in-frame clones, and not every one. The table shows about 140,000 clones, with 82% occurring only once. The specimen was PBMCs. The receptor's source is a woman in her sixties in good health and CMV-seropositive. The chain carries TRBV2 and TRBJ2-7; possibly TRBD2 for D (6 bases). The CDR3 loop is CASIWDGRGSEQYF. The DNA for the CDR3 is TGTGCCAGCATCTGGGACGGGAGAGGTTCCGAGCAGTACTTC. Complete variable domain (other parts from reference TRBV2 and TRBJ2-7): EPEVTQTPSHQVTQMGQEVILRCVPISNHLYFYWYRQILGQKVEFLVSFYNNEISEKSEIFDDQFSVERPDGSNFTLKIRSTKLEDSAMYFCASIWDGRGSEQYFGPGTRLTVT.